There are a few counts of the clone carrying this TCR beta chain. Its antigen remains unidentified. This record comes from a study of OX40 agonist ivuxolimab in advanced cancers. Study-wide background: Males comprised around 80% of the group, whose mean age was approximately 60 years (range roughly 20 to 85). General study points: The study found among the lowest clonal expansion in partial responders at 0.1-3.0 mg/kg. In the expanded peripheral T cells, antigen specificity was never determined.

Enrollment shut out patients with autoimmune disease history or systemic immunosuppression. The trim removed 6 bases at V and 8 bases at J, leaving 7 bases unmatched. The CDR3 spans 15 residues. CDR1 and CDR2 from the germline V gene are MDHEN and SYDVKM. Clones were sequenced by immunoSEQ multiplex PCR, and TCRdb holds only the in-frame ones, with some missing. The table includes tens of thousands of clones, about 90% detected once. Sample: CD4+ or CD8+ T cells sorted from blood, taken in a trial of the OX40 agonist ivuxolimab. The chain employs TRBV28 and TRBJ2-1; 13 nucleotides align to TRBD2. This clonotype originated in an adult with an advanced solid tumor such as melanoma, head and neck, liver or kidney cancer. The CDR3 DNA is TGTGCCAGCAGATCCGGGACTAGCGGGATCCATGAGCAGTTCTTC. Translated: CASRSGTSGIHEQFF.